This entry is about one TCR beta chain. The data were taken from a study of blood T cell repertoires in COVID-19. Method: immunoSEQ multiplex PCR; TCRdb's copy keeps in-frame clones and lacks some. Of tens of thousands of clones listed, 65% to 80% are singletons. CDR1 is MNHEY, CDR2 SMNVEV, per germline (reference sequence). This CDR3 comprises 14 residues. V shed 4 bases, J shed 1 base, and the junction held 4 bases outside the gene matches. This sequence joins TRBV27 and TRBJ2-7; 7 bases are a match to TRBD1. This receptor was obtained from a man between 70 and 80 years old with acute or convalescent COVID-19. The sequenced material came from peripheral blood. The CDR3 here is CASSYRDSSYEQYF. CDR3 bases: TGTGCCAGCAGTTACCGGGACAGTTCCTACGAGCAGTACTTC.